This TCR beta chain was observed in a study of spatial heterogeneity in lung cancer. Time point described: sample taken at primary tumor resection. Samples came from 70 to 80 TRACERx patients with untreated early-stage lung cancer. Unsorted whole RNA of tumor, nontumor lung or frozen PBMC was sequenced. Trimming shortened V by 7 bases and J by 1 base, and 13 bases separated the two germline ends. The CDR3 extends over 14 amino acids. Germline V gene data show CDR1 as MRHNA and CDR2 as SNTAGT. Each TCR cDNA molecule carried a unique molecular identifier. TCRdb re-called the 5' RACE reads with MiXCR, one entry per CDR3 protein. The data contain some 100,000 distinct CDR3 sequences, approximately 12% of them singletons.

The sequenced sample was PBMCs, obtained at surgery. V is TRBV6-4 and J is TRBJ2-5; D is undetermined. The sequence was obtained from a male donor with early-stage non-small cell lung cancer. CDR3 bases: TGTGCCAGCACCGACACCCACGGCCAAGAGACCCAGTACTTC. Amino acid sequence: CASTDTHGQETQYF.